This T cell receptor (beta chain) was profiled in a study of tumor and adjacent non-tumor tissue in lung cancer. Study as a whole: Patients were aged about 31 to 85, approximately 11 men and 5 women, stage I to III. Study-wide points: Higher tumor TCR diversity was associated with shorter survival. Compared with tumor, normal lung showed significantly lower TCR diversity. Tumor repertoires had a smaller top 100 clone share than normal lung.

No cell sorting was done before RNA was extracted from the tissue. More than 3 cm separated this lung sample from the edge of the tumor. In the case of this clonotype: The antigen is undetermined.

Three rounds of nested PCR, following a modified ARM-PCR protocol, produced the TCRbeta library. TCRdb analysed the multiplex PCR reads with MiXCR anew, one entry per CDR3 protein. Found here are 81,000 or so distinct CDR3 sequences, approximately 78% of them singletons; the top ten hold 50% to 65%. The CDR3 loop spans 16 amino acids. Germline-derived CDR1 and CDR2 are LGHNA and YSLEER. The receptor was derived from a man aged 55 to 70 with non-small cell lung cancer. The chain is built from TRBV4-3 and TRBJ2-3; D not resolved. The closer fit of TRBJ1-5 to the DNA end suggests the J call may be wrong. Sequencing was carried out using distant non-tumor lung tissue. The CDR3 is CASSQDRASTTNTQHF. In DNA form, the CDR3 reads TGCGCCAGCAGCCAAGATAGAGCGAGCACCACAAATACGCAGCATTTT.